This T cell receptor beta chain was documented in a study of T cells in Graves' hyperthyroidism and ophthalmopathy. Study conclusions and caveats: Blood held most thyroid clonotypes expanded above 0.001 frequency.

CDR1 SGDLS and CDR2 YYNGEE come from the germline V gene. This CDR3 region has 20 residues. Trimming pared 4 bases from V and 2 bases from J, leaving 28 bases between. With respect to this clonotype: As yet, its antigen is unknown.

RNA transcripts provided the source from which TCR beta CDR3 regions were amplified. The HTBI primer set served for first-round RT-PCR of the TCR CDR3. TCRdb re-called the multiplex PCR reads with MiXCR, one entry per CDR3 protein. This table holds 500,000 to 550,000 distinct CDR3 sequences, just under 20% found once. The diagnoses drew upon clinical symptoms, serum thyroxine and TRAb, thyroid ultrasound and orbital computed tomography. The gene calls are TRBV9 and TRBJ2-1; possible D gene TRBD1, 6 bases. This receptor was identified in a man aged 35 to 55 with Graves' ophthalmopathy. The specimen sequenced was blood. CDR3 in amino acids: CASSTRSGHRALPTYNEQFF. In DNA form, the CDR3 reads TGTGCCAGCAGCACACGGAGCGGACACAGGGCCCTACCTACCTACAATGAGCAGTTCTTC.